This T cell receptor (beta chain) was found in a study of cytomegalovirus exposure and HLA in healthy donors. Study as a whole: Membership in the Caucasian-associated ancestry cluster was found for around four fifths of approximately 380 genotyped donors. Overall study findings and caveats: Donors belonging to an Asian-associated ancestry cluster reportedly showed fewer N-insertions in productive TCRs than the 666-donor mean, according to what a later analysis found. The authors considered a cluster of highly shared sequence variants likely to be a sequencing artifact.

The V end lost 8 bases, the J end lost 3 bases, and 11 bases lay between the germline ends. Germline V gives CDR1 SEHNR, CDR2 FQNEAQ (reference sequence). The CDR3 consists of 13 residues. There are a few counts of this clone. Antigen unknown. The PCR made use of 60 Vbeta and 13 Jbeta primers. As processed by the authors: An analysis that came later counted some 80 million unique TCR beta chains, approximately 10 million shared. This table comes from immunoSEQ multiplex PCR, and its TCRdb copy is limited to in-frame clones, with some not included. V and J calls and clone size are those listed in that table; D and trimming were worked out from the DNA. This table has roughly 190,000 clones, 78% appearing once.

The sequenced material came from PBMCs. The receptor was derived from a female donor in good health and CMV-seronegative. V gene TRBV7-9 combines with J gene TRBJ1-5, with no clear D. CDR3 sequence reads: CASQRGFNQPQHF. The CDR3 nucleotides read TGTGCCAGCCAACGGGGTTTCAATCAGCCCCAGCATTTT.